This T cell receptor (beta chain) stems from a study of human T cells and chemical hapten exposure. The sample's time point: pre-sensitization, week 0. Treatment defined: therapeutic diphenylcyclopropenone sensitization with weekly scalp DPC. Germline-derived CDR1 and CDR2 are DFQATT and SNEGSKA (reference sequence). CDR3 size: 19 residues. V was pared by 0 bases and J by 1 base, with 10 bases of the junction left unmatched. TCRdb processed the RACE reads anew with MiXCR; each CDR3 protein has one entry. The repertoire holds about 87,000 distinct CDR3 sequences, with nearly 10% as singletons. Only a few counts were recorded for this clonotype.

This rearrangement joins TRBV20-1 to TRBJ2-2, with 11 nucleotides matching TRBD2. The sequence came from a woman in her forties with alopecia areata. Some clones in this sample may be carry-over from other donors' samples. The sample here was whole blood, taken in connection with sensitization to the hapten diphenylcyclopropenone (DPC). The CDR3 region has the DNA TGCAGTGCTAGAGATAGGAGCCTAGCGGGGGGCAAGAACACCGGGGAGCTGTTTTTT. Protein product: CSARDRSLAGGKNTGELFF.